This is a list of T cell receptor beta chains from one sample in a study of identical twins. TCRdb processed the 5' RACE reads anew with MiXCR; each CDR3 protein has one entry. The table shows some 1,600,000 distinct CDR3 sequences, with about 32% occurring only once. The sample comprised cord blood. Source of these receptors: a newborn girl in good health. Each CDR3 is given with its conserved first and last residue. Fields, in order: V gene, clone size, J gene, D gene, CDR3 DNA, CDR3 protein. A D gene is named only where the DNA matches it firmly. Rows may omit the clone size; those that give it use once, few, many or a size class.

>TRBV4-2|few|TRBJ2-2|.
TGTGCCAGCAGCCAAGCTGGGACGAGGGGTAACACCGGGGAGCTGTTTTTT
CASSQAGTRGNTGELFF
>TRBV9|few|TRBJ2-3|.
TGTGCCAGCAGCGCGAATCCGGGAGGCACAGATACGCAGTATTTT
CASSANPGGTDTQYF
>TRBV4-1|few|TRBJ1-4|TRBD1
TGCGCCAGCAGCCAAACCGGGACAGTTAATGAAAAACTGTTTTTT
CASSQTGTVNEKLFF
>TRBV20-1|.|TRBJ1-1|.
TGCAGTGCTAGAGATCAGTTGTACACTGAAGCTTTCTTT
CSARDQLYTEAFF
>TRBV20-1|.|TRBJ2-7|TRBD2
TGCAGTGCTCCTGGTGACCCCGGGACTAGAGCCTACGAGCAGTACTTC
CSAPGDPGTRAYEQYF
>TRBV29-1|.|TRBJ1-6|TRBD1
TGCAGCGTTGGGACAGGGCTGAATTCACCCCTCCACTTT
CSVGTGLNSPLHF
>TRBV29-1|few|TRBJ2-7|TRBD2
TGCAGCGTCGAAGCGCAGCGGGAAAGCTCCTACAATGAGCAGTACTTC
CSVEAQRESSYNEQYF
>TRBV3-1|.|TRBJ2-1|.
TGTGCCAGCAGCCAAGATATGCGGACCCCCTACAATGAGCAGTTCTTC
CASSQDMRTPYNEQFF
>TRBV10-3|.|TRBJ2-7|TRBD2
TGTGCCATCAGTGAGACTAGCGCCGAGCAGTACTTC
CAISETSAEQYF
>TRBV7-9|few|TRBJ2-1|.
TGTGCCAGCAGGGTTATAGGGAACAATGAGCAGTTCTTC
CASRVIGNNEQFF
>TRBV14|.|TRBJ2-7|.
TGTGCCAGCAAAACCGGGACCATAACCTACGAGCAGTACTTC
CASKTGTITYEQYF
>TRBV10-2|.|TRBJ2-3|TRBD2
TGCGCCAGCACGGGACTAGCGGGGGCCAAACTAAGCACAGATACGCAGTATTTT
CASTGLAGAKLSTDTQYF
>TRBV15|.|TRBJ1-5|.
TGTGCCACCAGTGAGGGTCTCAATCAGCCCCAGCATTTT
CATSEGLNQPQHF
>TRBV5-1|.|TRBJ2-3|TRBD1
TGCGCCAGCAGCCCGTCGACAGGGCTCACAGATACGCAGTATTTT
CASSPSTGLTDTQYF
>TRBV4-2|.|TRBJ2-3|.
TGTGCCAGCAGCCAAGGGGTTGTCACAGATACGCAGTATTTT
CASSQGVVTDTQYF
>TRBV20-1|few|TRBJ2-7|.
TGCAGTGCTGGGATTTTGGGAGGCCCCCTCTACGAGCAGTACTTC
CSAGILGGPLYEQYF
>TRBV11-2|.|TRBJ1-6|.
TGTGCCAGCAGCAAGTCCGGGACACGGGATAATTCACCCCCCCACTTT
CASSKSGTRDNSPPHF
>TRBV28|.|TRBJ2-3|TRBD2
TGTGCCAGCAGTCAACTAGCGCCCCCGGTCACAGATACGCAGTATTTT
CASSQLAPPVTDTQYF
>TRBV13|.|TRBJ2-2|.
TGTGCCAGCAGCTTCGACAGGACGAACACCGGGGAGCTGTTTTTT
CASSFDRTNTGELFF
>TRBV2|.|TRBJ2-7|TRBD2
TGTGCCAGCAGTGTATTCCCGACTAGCAATGAGCAGTACTTC
CASSVFPTSNEQYF
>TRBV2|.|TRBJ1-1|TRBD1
TGTGCCAGCAGTGAAGCAGCAGGGGGCCTGAACACTGAAGCTTTCTTT
CASSEAAGGLNTEAFF
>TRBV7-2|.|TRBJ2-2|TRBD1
TGTGCCAGCAGCTTAGTAGGGGGCATGTCGAACACCGGGGAGCTGTTTTTT
CASSLVGGMSNTGELFF
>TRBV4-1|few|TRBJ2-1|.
TGCGCCAGCAGCCACCTTGGACTCGGCGCGGATGAGCAGTTCTTC
CASSHLGLGADEQFF